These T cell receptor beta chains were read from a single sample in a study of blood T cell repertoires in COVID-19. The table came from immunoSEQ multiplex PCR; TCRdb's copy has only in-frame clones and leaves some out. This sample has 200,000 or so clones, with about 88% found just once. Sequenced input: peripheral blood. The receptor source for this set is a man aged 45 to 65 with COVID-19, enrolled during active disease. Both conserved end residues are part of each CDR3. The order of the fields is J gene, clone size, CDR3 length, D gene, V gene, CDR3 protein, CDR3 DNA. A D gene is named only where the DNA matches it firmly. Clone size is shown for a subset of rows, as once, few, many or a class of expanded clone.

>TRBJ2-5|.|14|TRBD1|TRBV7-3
CASSSDRDGETQYF
TGTGCCAGCAGCTCCGACAGGGACGGAGAGACCCAGTACTTC
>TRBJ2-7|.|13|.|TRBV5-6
CASSPTGSHEQYF
TGTGCCAGCAGCCCCACCGGGAGCCACGAGCAGTACTTC
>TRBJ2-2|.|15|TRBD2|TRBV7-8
CASSPTSGNTGELFF
TGTGCCAGCAGCCCGACTAGCGGGAACACCGGGGAGCTGTTTTTT
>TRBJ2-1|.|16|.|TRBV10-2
CATLAEGGPYYNEQFF
TGCGCCACTTTGGCAGAGGGCGGACCCTACTACAATGAGCAGTTCTTC
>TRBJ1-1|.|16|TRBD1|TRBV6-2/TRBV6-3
CASSYDRAPHGAEAFF
TGTGCCAGCAGTTACGACAGGGCGCCCCACGGGGCTGAAGCTTTCTTT
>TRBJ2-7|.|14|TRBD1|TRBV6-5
CASSLDRVAHEQYF
TGTGCCAGCAGCCTCGACAGGGTGGCCCACGAGCAGTACTTC
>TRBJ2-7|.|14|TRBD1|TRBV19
CASSIPGGSYEQYF
TGTGCCAGTAGTATTCCAGGGGGCTCCTACGAGCAGTACTTC
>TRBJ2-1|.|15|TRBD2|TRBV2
CASTEGLAGVNEQFF
TGTGCCAGCACCGAGGGTCTAGCGGGAGTCAATGAGCAGTTCTTC
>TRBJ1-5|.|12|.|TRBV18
CASAGSNQPQHF
TGTGCCAGCGCAGGGAGCAATCAGCCCCAGCATTTT
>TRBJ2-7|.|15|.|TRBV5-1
CASSLGHTSSYEQYF
TGCGCCAGCAGCCTTGGACACACGAGCTCCTACGAGCAGTACTTC
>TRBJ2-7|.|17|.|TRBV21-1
CASSNSASSGKTYEQYF
TGTGCCAGCAGCAATTCCGCATCCAGCGGGAAAACCTACGAGCAGTACTTC
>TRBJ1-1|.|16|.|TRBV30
CAWSPSPGPGGTEAFF
TGTGCCTGGAGTCCCTCCCCAGGCCCGGGGGGGACTGAAGCTTTCTTT
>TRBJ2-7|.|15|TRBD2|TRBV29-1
CSCRTSGKNSYEQYF
TGCAGCTGCAGGACTAGCGGGAAAAACTCCTACGAGCAGTACTTC
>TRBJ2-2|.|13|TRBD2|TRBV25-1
CASTGREGGELFF
TGTGCCAGCACGGGCAGGGAGGGCGGGGAGCTGTTTTTT
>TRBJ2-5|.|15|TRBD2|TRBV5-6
CASSRGRGEMETQYF
TGTGCCAGCAGCCGGGGGCGGGGGGAAATGGAGACCCAGTACTTC
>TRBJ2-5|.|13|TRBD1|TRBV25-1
CASSEAGGETQYF
TGTGCCAGCAGTGAGGCAGGGGGAGAGACCCAGTACTTC
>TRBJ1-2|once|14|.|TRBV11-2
CASSLEVRGYGYTF
TGTGCCAGCAGCTTAGAGGTTAGGGGCTATGGCTACACCTTC
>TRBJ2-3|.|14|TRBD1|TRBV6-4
CASGTGDETDTQYF
TGTGCCAGCGGGACAGGGGATGAAACAGATACGCAGTATTTT
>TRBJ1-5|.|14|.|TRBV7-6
CASSFGGRDQPQHF
TGTGCCAGCAGCTTCGGGGGGAGGGATCAGCCCCAGCATTTT
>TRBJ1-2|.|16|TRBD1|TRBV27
CASSFFPGTGTYGYTF
TGTGCCAGCAGTTTTTTTCCCGGGACAGGGACCTATGGCTACACCTTC
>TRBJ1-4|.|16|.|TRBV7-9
CASSLGGLIDNEKLFF
TGTGCCAGCAGCTTGGGGGGACTAATCGATAATGAAAAACTGTTTTTT
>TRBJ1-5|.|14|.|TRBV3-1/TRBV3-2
CASSQSGGGQPQHF
TGTGCCAGCAGCCAAAGTGGGGGCGGTCAGCCCCAGCATTTT
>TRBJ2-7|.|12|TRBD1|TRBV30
CAWAGQGSEQYF
TGTGCCTGGGCGGGACAGGGAAGCGAGCAGTACTTC
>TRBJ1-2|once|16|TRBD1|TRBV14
CASSQDWGQGYYGYTF
TGTGCCAGCAGCCAAGATTGGGGACAGGGGTACTATGGCTACACCTTC
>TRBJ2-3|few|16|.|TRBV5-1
CASSPPRVGGTDTQYF
TGCGCCAGCAGCCCCCCCAGGGTTGGGGGGACAGATACGCAGTATTTT
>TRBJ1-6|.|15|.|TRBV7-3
CASSLSGLGGSPLHF
TGTGCCAGCAGCTTAAGCGGGTTGGGAGGATCACCCCTCCACTTT
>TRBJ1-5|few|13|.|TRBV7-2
CASSLAADWPQHF
TGTGCCAGCAGCTTGGCCGCGGATTGGCCCCAGCATTTT